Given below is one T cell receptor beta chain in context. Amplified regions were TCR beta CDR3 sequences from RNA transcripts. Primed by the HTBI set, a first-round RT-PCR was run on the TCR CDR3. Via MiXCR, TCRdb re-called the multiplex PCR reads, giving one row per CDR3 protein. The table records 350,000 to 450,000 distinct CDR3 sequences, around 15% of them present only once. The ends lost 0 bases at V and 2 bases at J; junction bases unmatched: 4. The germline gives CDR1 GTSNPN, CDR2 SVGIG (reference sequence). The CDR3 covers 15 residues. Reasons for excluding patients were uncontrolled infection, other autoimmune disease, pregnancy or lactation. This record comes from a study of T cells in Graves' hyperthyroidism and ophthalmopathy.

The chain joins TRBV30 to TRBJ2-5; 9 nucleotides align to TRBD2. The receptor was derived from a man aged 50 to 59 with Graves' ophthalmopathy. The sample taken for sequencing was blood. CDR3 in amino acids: CAWSVGLAGQETQYF. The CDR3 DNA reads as TGTGCCTGGAGTGTAGGTCTAGCGGGACAAGAGACCCAGTACTTC.